This T cell receptor beta chain was sequenced for a study of naive and memory T cell subsets. This clonotype has a handful of counts. The beta constant-region primer was an equimolar mix of two oligonucleotides covering TRBC1 and TRBC2. TCRdb passed the UMI-ligation and nested PCR reads through MiXCR, listing each CDR3 protein once. The sample has 75,000 to 85,000 distinct CDR3 sequences; about an eighth are singletons. The V gene's germline CDR1 is SGHKS and CDR2 YYEKEE (reference sequence). Between the trimmed V and J ends, which lost 0 bases and 1 base, there was a span of 7 bases. The length of the CDR3 is 14 residues.

The J gene is TRBJ2-5, the V gene TRBV5-5; D remains ambiguous. The sequenced sample consisted of central memory CD4+ T cells from blood. The source is a human donor in good health. CDR3 in DNA: TGTGCCAGCAGCTTGGAGGCGTTCCAAGAGACCCAGTACTTC. Its translation is CASSLEAFQETQYF.